Presented here are 10 T cell receptor beta chains from one specimen sequenced in a study of T cell changes during pregnancy in multiple sclerosis. Using immunoSEQ multiplex PCR, the repertoire was profiled, and TCRdb retains in-frame clones only, with some absent. Of tens of thousands of clones listed, roughly 94% are singletons. The sequencing used peripheral blood, collected in the second trimester of pregnancy. Every receptor here comes from a female donor in good health, enrolled as a control in a pregnancy study.

J is TRBJ1-1 and V is TRBV18; no clear D gene. CDR1 and CDR2 (germline): KGHSH, LQKENI. Trimming pared 2 bases from V and 2 bases from J, leaving 6 bases between. CDR3 length equals 13 residues. The CDR3 sequence is CASSPSENTEAFF. CDR3 nucleotides: TGTGCCAGCTCACCATCAGAAAACACTGAAGCTTTCTTT.

The rearrangement uses TRBV27 and TRBJ2-3, with D unclear. The CDR3 has 13 amino acids. V shed 6 bases and J shed 2 bases, with 9 bases lying between them. The V gene's germline CDR1 is MNHEY and CDR2 SMNVEV (reference sequence). This CDR3 is CASRLDVTDTQYF. The CDR3 DNA sequence: TGTGCCAGCAGGCTAGATGTCACAGATACGCAGTATTTT.

The chain employs TRBV2 and TRBJ1-3, with a tentative D call TRBD1 (6 bases). Germline values: CDR1 SNHLY, CDR2 FYNNEI. V was pared by 0 bases and J by 0 bases, with 9 bases between. CDR3 length: 16 residues. For the CDR3, the DNA is TGTGCCAGCAGTGAAGCCGACAGGATCTCTGGAAACACCATATATTTT. Amino acids: CASSEADRISGNTIYF.

The chain combines TRBV28 with TRBJ2-7, with a tentative D call TRBD2 (5 bases). The germline V gene encodes CDR1 MDHEN and CDR2 SYDVKM. The CDR3 runs 13 residues. V was shortened by 5 bases and J by 3 bases, with 11 bases between the two germline ends. CDR3 sequence reads: CASSRARGYEQYF. Written as DNA, the CDR3 is TGTGCCAGCAGTCGCGCTCGGGGCTACGAGCAGTACTTC.

J is TRBJ2-2 and V is TRBV7-8; weak D call: TRBD2 (6 bases). This CDR3 region has 16 residues. Germline-derived CDR1 and CDR2 are SGHVS and FQNEAQ. Between the trimmed V and J ends, which lost 6 bases and 0 bases, there was a span of 14 bases. The CDR3 DNA follows: TGTGCCAGCAGTTCATGGGGACTGGCGAACACCGGGGAGCTGTTTTTT. It is translated as CASSSWGLANTGELFF.

This chain connects TRBV11-2 to TRBJ2-1; 11 nucleotides line up with TRBD2. The germline CDR1 and CDR2 sequences are SGHAT and FQNNGV. The CDR3 loop spans 17 amino acids. V shed 4 bases and J 4 bases; nucleotides not matched to a gene: 9. CDR3 DNA sequence: TGTGCCAGCAGCTCCAACCTGGGACTAGCGGAGTACAATGAGCAGTTCTTC. Protein sequence: CASSSNLGLAEYNEQFF.

The V gene is TRBV5-1, the J gene TRBJ2-5; 9 bases align to TRBD1. With 2 bases clipped from V and 5 bases from J, the junction kept 4 bases outside the gene matches. CDR3 length: 14 residues. Germline loops: CDR1 SGHRS, CDR2 YFSETQ. In DNA, the CDR3 is TGCGCCAGCAGCTTACAGGGGGCGAGGGAGACCCAGTACTTC. It translates to CASSLQGARETQYF.

The rearrangement uses TRBV4-1 and TRBJ2-2; TRBD2 aligns across 8 bases. The CDR3 totals 15 residues. Germline CDR1 and CDR2: MGHRA and YSYEKL. V was pared by 4 bases and J by 5 bases, with 6 bases of the junction left unmatched. The CDR3 region is CASSLGLAGTGELFF. The CDR3 DNA sequence: TGCGCCAGCAGCCTAGGACTAGCAGGGACCGGGGAGCTGTTTTTT.

V and J are TRBV9 and TRBJ2-1, with D possibly being TRBD2 (5 bases). The CDR3 consists of 16 residues. CDR1 is SGDLS, CDR2 YYNGEE, per germline. Trimming pared 2 bases from V and 0 bases from J, leaving 12 bases between. As DNA, the CDR3 is TGTGCCAGCAGCGTGGGAGTCAGTGTCTCCTACAATGAGCAGTTCTTC. This gives the protein CASSVGVSVSYNEQFF.

V gene TRBV18 combines with J gene TRBJ2-5, with 9 bases aligning to TRBD1. Trimming cost V 3 bases and J 4 bases; bases outside gene matches: 9. Germline loops: CDR1 KGHSH, CDR2 LQKENI. This CDR3 contains 16 residues. The CDR3 sequence is CASSPTGGYKGETQYF. CDR3 in DNA: TGTGCCAGCTCACCCACAGGGGGCTATAAGGGAGAGACCCAGTACTTC.